Listed below are T cell receptor beta chains from one sample, sequenced in a study of T cell changes during pregnancy in multiple sclerosis. Data came from immunoSEQ multiplex PCR; TCRdb stores just in-frame clones and leaves some out. The sample records tens of thousands of clones, more than 75% being singletons. This specimen consisted of CD8+ T cells from peripheral blood mononuclear cells, obtained before pregnancy. The origin of the receptors is a female donor with multiple sclerosis, enrolled in a pregnancy study. Both conserved end residues are trimmed from each CDR3. Each record gives: V gene, D gene, CDR3 length, J gene, CDR3 protein. D genes are given only for firm matches.

TRBV9,TRBD2,15,TRBJ2-1,ASSEGAWRGAHNEQF
TRBV6-1,TRBD1,14,TRBJ2-1,ASSEWDRSSYNEQF
TRBV6-4,NA,11,TRBJ1-2,ASSDSGVNGYT
TRBV12-5,NA,12,TRBJ1-1,ASGLEGGILEAF
TRBV4-1,NA,11,TRBJ2-3,ASSGAPLDTQY
TRBV19,NA,12,TRBJ1-1,ASSMEFGSTEAF
TRBV4-3,TRBD1,13,TRBJ1-1,ASSPGQGWGTEAF
TRBV13,NA,13,TRBJ2-1,ASSPPLRGNNEQF
TRBV5-8,TRBD1,12,TRBJ2-5,ASSLRAGGETQY
TRBV30,NA,9,TRBJ1-2,AWSVSVGYT
TRBV13,NA,12,TRBJ1-6,ASSPIYTDSPLH
TRBV12-5,TRBD1,16,TRBJ1-2,ASGLIPLNRGPNYGYT
TRBV29-1,NA,13,TRBJ2-3,SVVLIAGGGDTQY
TRBV6-1,NA,13,TRBJ2-7,ASSEGGGPSYEQY
TRBV6-4,TRBD1,14,TRBJ1-2,ASSDGPGQGRGGYT
TRBV9,NA,14,TRBJ1-1,ASSANPRRGGSEAF
TRBV11-3,NA,10,TRBJ2-3,ASSSRGDTQY
TRBV13,NA,14,TRBJ2-3,ASSVREASSTDTQY
TRBV7-6,NA,12,TRBJ1-1,ASSSLGGNTEAF
TRBV7-8,NA,11,TRBJ2-5,ASSLLTVETQY
TRBV6-5,NA,13,TRBJ2-7,ASSYSGVPSYEQY
TRBV9,NA,11,TRBJ1-1,ASSVASGTEAF
TRBV10-3,TRBD1,14,TRBJ1-5,AISESTRDRKQPQH
TRBV2,NA,14,TRBJ2-5,ASSAVEGVGGETQY
TRBV14,NA,12,TRBJ1-1,ASTGGGQNTEAF
TRBV6-6,TRBD2,11,TRBJ2-1,ATGLAFYNEQF
TRBV7-2,TRBD1,12,TRBJ2-7,ASNPTGGIDEQY
TRBV29-1,NA,14,TRBJ1-1,SVEVLTGHMNTEAF
TRBV21-1,NA,12,TRBJ1-2,ASSKPFLVRGYT
TRBV13,NA,15,TRBJ2-5,ASSTSQATGDRETQY
TRBV9,NA,12,TRBJ2-5,ASSASGRVETQY
TRBV5-1,TRBD1,16,TRBJ2-7,ASSFPGQGAKGTYEQY
TRBV7-6,TRBD2,12,TRBJ2-5,ASSLGGGAETQY
TRBV4-3,NA,14,TRBJ2-7,ASSQGPGTPPYEQY
TRBV29-1,TRBD1,17,TRBJ1-1,SVALPTDRVGSPDTEAF